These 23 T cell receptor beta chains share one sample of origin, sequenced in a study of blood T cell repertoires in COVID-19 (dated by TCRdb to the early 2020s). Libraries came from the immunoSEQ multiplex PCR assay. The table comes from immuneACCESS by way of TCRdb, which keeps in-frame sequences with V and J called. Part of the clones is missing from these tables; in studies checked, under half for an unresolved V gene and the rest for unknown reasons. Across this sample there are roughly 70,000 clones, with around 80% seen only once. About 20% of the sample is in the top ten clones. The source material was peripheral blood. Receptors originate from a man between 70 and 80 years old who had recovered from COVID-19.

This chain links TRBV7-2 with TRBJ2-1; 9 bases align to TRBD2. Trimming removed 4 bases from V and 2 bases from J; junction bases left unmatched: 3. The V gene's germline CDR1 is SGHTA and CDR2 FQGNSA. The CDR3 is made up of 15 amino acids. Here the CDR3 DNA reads TGTGCCAGCAGCTCGCGGGAGGGCACCTACAATGAGCAGTTCTTC. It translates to CASSSREGTYNEQFF.

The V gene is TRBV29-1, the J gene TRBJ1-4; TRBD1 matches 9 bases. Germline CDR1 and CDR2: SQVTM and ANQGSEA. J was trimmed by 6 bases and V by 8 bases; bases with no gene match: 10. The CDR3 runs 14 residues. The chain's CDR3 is CSIENRGPDEKLFF. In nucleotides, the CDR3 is TGCAGCATAGAAAACAGGGGGCCCGATGAAAAACTGTTTTTT.

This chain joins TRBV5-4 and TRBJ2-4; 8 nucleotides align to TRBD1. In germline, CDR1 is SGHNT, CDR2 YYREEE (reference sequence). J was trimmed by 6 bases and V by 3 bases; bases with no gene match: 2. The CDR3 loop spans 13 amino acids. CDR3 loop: CASSSDRANIQYF. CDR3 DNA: TGTGCCAGCAGCTCGGACAGGGCAAACATTCAGTACTTC.

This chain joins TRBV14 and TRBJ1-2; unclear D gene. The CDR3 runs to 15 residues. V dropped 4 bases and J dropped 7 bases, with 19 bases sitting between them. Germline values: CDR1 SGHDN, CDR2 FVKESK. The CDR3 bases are TGTGCCAGCAGCCTATATCGGGAGGGAGAGACTGGCTACACCTTC. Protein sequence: CASSLYREGETGYTF.

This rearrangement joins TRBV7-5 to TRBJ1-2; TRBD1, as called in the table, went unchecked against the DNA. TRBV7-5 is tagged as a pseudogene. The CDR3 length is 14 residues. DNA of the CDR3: TGTGTCAGAAGCCATAACAGTTGTAACTATGGCTACACCTTC. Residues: CVRSHNSCNYGYTF.

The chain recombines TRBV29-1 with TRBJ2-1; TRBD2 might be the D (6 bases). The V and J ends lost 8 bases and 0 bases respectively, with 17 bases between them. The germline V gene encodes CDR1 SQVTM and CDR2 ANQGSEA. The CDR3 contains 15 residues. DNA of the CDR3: TGCAGCTCCAAGAGGGACTTGAGCTCCTACAATGAGCAGTTCTTC. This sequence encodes CSSKRDLSSYNEQFF.

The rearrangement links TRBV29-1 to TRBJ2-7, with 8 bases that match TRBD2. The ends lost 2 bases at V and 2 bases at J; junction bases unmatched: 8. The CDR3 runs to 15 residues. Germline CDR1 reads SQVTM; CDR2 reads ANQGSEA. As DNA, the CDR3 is TGCAGCGTTGAAAACCCGAGCGGGGGCCCCTACGAGCAGTACTTC. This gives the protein CSVENPSGGPYEQYF.

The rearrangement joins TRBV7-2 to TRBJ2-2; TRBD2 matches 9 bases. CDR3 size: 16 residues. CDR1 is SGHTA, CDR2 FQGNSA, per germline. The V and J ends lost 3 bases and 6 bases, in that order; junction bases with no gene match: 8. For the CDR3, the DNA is TGTGCCAGCAGCTTCATAGCGGGGGATCCCTCCGGGGAGCTGTTTTTT. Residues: CASSFIAGDPSGELFF.

The CDR3 bases are TGTGCCAGCAGTGAAGCAACTGCTGGGTCGGGAGAGCAGTACTTC. Translated: CASSEATAGSGEQYF. The chain recombines TRBV6-1 with TRBJ2-7, with D tentatively TRBD2 (5 bases). CDR1 and CDR2 (germline): MNHNS, SASEGT. Between the trimmed V and J ends, which lost 0 bases and 7 bases, there was a span of 16 bases. The CDR3 spans 15 residues.

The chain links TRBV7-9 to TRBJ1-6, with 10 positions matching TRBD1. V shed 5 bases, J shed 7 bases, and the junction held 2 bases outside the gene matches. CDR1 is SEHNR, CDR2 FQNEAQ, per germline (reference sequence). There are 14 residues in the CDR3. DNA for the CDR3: TGTGCCAGCAGCCAGGGACAGGGGAATTCACCCCTCCACTTT. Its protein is CASSQGQGNSPLHF.

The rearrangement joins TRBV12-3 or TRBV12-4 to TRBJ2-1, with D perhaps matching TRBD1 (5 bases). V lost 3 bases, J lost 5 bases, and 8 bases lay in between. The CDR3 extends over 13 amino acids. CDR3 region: CASSFLRDNEQFF. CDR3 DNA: TGTGCCAGCAGTTTTCTCAGGGACAATGAGCAGTTCTTC.

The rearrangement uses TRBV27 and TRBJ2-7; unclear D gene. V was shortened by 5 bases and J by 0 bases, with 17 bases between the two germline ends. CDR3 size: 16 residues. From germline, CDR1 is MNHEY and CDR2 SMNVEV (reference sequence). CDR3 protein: CASSMKAQLRSYEQYF. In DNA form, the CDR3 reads TGTGCCAGCAGTATGAAAGCACAGCTCCGCTCCTACGAGCAGTACTTC.

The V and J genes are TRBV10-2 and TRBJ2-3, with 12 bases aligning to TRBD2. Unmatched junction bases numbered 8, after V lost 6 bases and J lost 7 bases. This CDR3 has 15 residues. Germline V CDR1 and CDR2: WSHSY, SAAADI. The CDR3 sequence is CASSETSGGKNTQYF. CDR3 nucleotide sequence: TGCGCCAGCAGCGAGACTAGCGGGGGAAAAAATACGCAGTATTTT.

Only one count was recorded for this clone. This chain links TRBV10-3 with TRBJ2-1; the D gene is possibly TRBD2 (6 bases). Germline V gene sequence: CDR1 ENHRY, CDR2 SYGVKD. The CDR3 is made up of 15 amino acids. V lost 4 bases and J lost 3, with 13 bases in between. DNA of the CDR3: TGTGCCATCAGTGGAACCCGGGACTTCTACAATGAGCAGTTCTTC. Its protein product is CAISGTRDFYNEQFF.

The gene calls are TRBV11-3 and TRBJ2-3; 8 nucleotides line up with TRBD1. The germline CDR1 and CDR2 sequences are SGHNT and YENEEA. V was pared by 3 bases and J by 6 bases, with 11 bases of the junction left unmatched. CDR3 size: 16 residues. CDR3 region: CASSLVATGEVDTQYF. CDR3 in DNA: TGTGCCAGCAGCTTGGTGGCGACAGGGGAAGTCGATACGCAGTATTTT.

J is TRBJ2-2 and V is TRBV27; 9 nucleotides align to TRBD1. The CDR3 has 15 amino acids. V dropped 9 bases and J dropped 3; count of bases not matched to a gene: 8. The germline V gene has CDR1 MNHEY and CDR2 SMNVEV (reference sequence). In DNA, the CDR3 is TGTGCCAGTTTCACAGGGGGCTACTACACCGGGGAGCTGTTTTTT. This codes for CASFTGGYYTGELFF.

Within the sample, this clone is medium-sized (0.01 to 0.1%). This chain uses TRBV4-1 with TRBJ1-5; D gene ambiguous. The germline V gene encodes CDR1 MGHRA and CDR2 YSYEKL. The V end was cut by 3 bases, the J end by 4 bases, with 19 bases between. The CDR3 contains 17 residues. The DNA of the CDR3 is TGCGCCAGCAGCCACTCATACCCAAGGAGGGTTAATCAGCCCCAGCATTTT. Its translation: CASSHSYPRRVNQPQHF.

The CDR3 nucleotides are TGTGCCAGCAGTGAAGGGGCAGGGCCCGGGGAGCTGTTTTTT. The encoded protein is CASSEGAGPGELFF. The chain couples TRBV2 to TRBJ2-2, with D perhaps TRBD1 (5 bases). Germline V gene data show CDR1 as SNHLY and CDR2 as FYNNEI. This CDR3 is 14 amino acids long. Deletions cut 1 base from V and 6 bases from J, with 9 bases between.

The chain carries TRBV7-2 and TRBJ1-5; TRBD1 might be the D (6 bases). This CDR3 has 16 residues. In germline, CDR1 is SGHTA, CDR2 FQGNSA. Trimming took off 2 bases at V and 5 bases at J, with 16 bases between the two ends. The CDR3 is CASSLSGPGVYQPQHF. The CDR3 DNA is TGTGCCAGCAGCTTATCGGGTCCAGGGGTTTATCAGCCCCAGCATTTT.

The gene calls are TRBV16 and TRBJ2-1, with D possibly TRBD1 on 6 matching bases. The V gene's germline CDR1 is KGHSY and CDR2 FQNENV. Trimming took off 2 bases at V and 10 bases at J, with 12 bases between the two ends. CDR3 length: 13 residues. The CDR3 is CASSQTTGTEQFF. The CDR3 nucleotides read TGTGCCAGCAGCCAAACAACCGGGACAGAGCAGTTCTTC.

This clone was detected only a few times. The CDR3 sequence is CASSGATGVYEQYF. For the CDR3, the DNA is TGTGCCAGCAGCGGAGCGACAGGGGTCTACGAGCAGTACTTC. The rearrangement joins TRBV9 to TRBJ2-7, with TRBD1 matching over 8 bases. The CDR3 is 14 residues long. V gave up 3 bases and J gave up 3 bases; unmatched junction bases: 5. Germline V gene sequence: CDR1 SGDLS, CDR2 YYNGEE. The variable domain in full, with the rest retrieved from reference TRBV9 and TRBJ2-7, is DSGVTQTPKHLITATGQRVTLRCSPRSGDLSVYWYQQSLDQGLQFLIQYYNGEERAKGNILERFSAQQFPDLHSELNLSSLELGDSALYFCASSGATGVYEQYFGPGTRLTVT.

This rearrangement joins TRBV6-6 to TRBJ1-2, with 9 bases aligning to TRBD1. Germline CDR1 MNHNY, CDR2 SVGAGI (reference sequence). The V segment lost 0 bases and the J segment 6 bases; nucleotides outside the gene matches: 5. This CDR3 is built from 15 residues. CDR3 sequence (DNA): TGTGCCAGCAGTTACTCAGGGACAGGGCTCCATGGCTACACCTTC. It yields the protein CASSYSGTGLHGYTF.

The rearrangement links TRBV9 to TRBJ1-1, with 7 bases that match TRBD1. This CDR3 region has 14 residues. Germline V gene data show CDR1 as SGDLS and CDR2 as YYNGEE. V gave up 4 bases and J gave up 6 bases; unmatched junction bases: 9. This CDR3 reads CASSPGTAGAEAFF. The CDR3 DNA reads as TGTGCCAGCAGCCCCGGGACAGCCGGCGCTGAAGCTTTCTTT.